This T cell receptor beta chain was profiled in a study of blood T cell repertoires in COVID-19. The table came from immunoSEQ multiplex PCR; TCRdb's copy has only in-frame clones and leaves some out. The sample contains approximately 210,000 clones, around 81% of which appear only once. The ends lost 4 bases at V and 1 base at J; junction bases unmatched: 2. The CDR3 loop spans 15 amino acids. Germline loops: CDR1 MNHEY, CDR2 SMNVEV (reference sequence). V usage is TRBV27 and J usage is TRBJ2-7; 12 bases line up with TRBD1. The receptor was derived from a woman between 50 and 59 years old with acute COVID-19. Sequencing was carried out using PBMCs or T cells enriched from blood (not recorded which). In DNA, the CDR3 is TGTGCCAGCAGTTGGGGACAGGGGGCATCCTACGAGCAGTACTTC. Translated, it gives CASSWGQGASYEQYF.